These 21 T cell receptor beta chains share one sample of origin, sequenced in a study of blood T cell repertoires in COVID-19. TCRdb's table, derived via immunoSEQ multiplex PCR, lists solely in-frame clones and lacks some. Of about 150,000 clones in the sample, roughly 72% were seen once. Sequencing input: peripheral blood. These receptors were collected from an elderly woman with acute or convalescent COVID-19.

The table lists this clone with a few counts. V gene TRBV9 combines with J gene TRBJ2-1; tentatively, D is TRBD2 (6 bases). CDR1 SGDLS and CDR2 YYNGEE come from the germline V gene. CDR3 length: 16 residues. The germline V and J ends were trimmed by 0 bases and 3 bases, with 13 bases remaining between them. CDR3 coding DNA: TGTGCCAGCAGCGTAGGGGCGGGACTCCTCTACAATGAGCAGTTCTTC. This gives the protein CASSVGAGLLYNEQFF. Looking up the rest from reference TRBV9 and TRBJ2-1 gives the full variable domain: DSGVTQTPKHLITATGQRVTLRCSPRSGDLSVYWYQQSLDQGLQFLIQYYNGEERAKGNILERFSAQQFPDLHSELNLSSLELGDSALYFCASSVGAGLLYNEQFFGPGTRLTVL.

The V and J genes are TRBV30 and TRBJ2-1; 7 bases are shared with TRBD1. Losses at the gene ends were 4 bases for V and 6 bases for J; bases not matched to a gene: 3. There are 12 residues in the CDR3. Germline CDR1 is GTSNPN and CDR2 is SVGIG (reference sequence). The CDR3 bases are TGTGCCTGGAATCAGGGGGTCAATGAGCAGTTCTTC. Translation: CAWNQGVNEQFF.

The rearrangement links TRBV9 to TRBJ1-1; D is possibly TRBD1 (6 bases). Germline values: CDR1 SGDLS, CDR2 YYNGEE. Trimming cost V 4 bases and J 10 bases, with 17 bases left between them. The CDR3 has 13 amino acids. The CDR3 DNA sequence: TGTGCCAGCAGCCAAACCGGGACACTAGTAGCTTTCTTT. Translating it yields CASSQTGTLVAFF.

The chain couples TRBV3-1 (or the pseudogene TRBV3-2) to TRBJ1-4, with 11 bases fitting TRBD1. The junction had 9 bases not matched to a gene; V was cut back by 2 bases and J by 7 bases. CDR1 and CDR2 from the germline V gene are LGHDT and YNNKEL (reference sequence). This CDR3 contains 17 residues. The CDR3 nucleotides read TGTGCCAGCAGCCAAAGGACAGGGGGCGCGGTCGGTGAAAAACTGTTTTTT. Amino acids: CASSQRTGGAVGEKLFF.

The chain has TRBV7-2 and TRBJ2-5; 8 positions agree with TRBD1. Germline V gene data show CDR1 as SGHTA and CDR2 as FQGNSA. CDR3 length equals 13 residues. V gave up 6 bases and J gave up 5 bases; unmatched junction bases: 5. The CDR3 bases are TGTGCCAGCAGTACACAGGGGGACGAGACCCAGTACTTC. It yields the protein CASSTQGDETQYF.

The rearrangement uses TRBV7-9 and TRBJ1-5; no reliable D call. The germline CDR1 and CDR2 sequences are SEHNR and FQNEAQ (reference sequence). The CDR3 is 15 amino acids. With 2 bases removed from V and 3 bases from J, the gap between germline ends came to 11 bases. CDR3 in amino acids: CASSLSGGLNQPQHF. CDR3 nucleotides: TGTGCCAGCAGCTTATCGGGAGGGCTCAATCAGCCCCAGCATTTT.

The chain uses TRBV29-1 and TRBJ2-7, with 8 bases identical to TRBD1. CDR3 length equals 13 residues. The germline gives CDR1 SQVTM, CDR2 ANQGSEA. J was trimmed by 2 bases and V by 8 bases; bases with no gene match: 8. The chain's CDR3 is CSIRTGIAYEQYF. The CDR3 DNA reads as TGCAGCATCAGGACAGGGATCGCCTACGAGCAGTACTTC.

This clone turned up a few times. The chain links TRBV10-3 to TRBJ1-6, with no clear D. Between the trimmed V and J ends, which lost 4 bases and 8 bases, there was a span of 9 bases. This CDR3 has 13 residues. Germline-derived CDR1 and CDR2 are ENHRY and SYGVKD. CDR3 bases: TGTGCCATCAGTGCGGGCGGGTATTCACCCCTCCACTTT. It yields the protein CAISAGGYSPLHF.

To note about this clone: A much larger clone lies one base from this, so it may be a read error. This rearrangement joins TRBV18 to TRBJ1-1; TRBD1 matches at 7 bases. The CDR3 is made up of 13 amino acids. J gave up 0 bases and V 8 bases, and 3 bases lay outside the gene matches. Looked up from germline, CDR1 is KGHSH and CDR2 is LQKENI. DNA for the CDR3: TGTGCCAGCAGGGGACAGATGAACACTGAAGCTTTCTTT. Its translation is CASRGQMNTEAFF.

In this sample, this clone turned up once. The J gene is TRBJ1-4, the V gene TRBV20-1; 7 positions agree with TRBD1. The J segment lost 8 bases and the V segment lost 3 bases, leaving 0 bases of the junction unmatched. The CDR3 spans 11 residues. Germline lookup yields CDR1 DFQATT and CDR2 SNEGSKA (reference sequence). CDR3 residues: CSARGQEKLFF. The CDR3 region has the DNA TGCAGTGCTAGGGGACAGGAAAAACTGTTTTTT.

V gene TRBV10-3 combines with J gene TRBJ1-1; a weak D match, TRBD1 (5 bases). Trimming shortened V by 3 bases and J by 0 bases, and 5 bases separated the two germline ends. The length of the CDR3 is 13 residues. The germline CDR1 and CDR2 sequences are ENHRY and SYGVKD. CDR3 DNA: TGTGCCATCAGTGACAGGGTGAACACTGAAGCTTTCTTT. Residues: CAISDRVNTEAFF.

On this clone itself: The junction and the germline gene differ at one end; a read error may be behind it. The rearrangement uses TRBV7-7 and TRBJ2-5, with unresolved D. Germline CDR1 reads SSHAT; CDR2 reads FNYEAQ (reference sequence). This CDR3 is built from 14 residues. This chain's CDR3 is CASSSIGGQETQYF. CDR3 nucleotide sequence: TGTGCTAGCAGCTCAATCGGCGGCCAAGAGACCCAGTACTTC.

This clone has just one count. The J gene is TRBJ2-3, the V gene TRBV11-2; a weak D match, TRBD2 (6 bases). The CDR3 spans 15 residues. CDR1 SGHAT and CDR2 FQNNGV come from the germline V gene. Trimming pared 2 bases from V and 4 bases from J, leaving 13 bases between. CDR3 sequence: CASSLIREQADTQYF. DNA of the CDR3: TGTGCCAGCAGCTTAATACGGGAGCAGGCAGATACGCAGTATTTT.

This sequence joins TRBV4-1 and TRBJ2-1; possibly TRBD2 for D (5 bases). Per germline, CDR1 MGHRA and CDR2 YSYEKL. CDR3 size: 16 residues. Trimming cost V 0 bases and J 3 bases, with 12 bases left between them. The CDR3 loop reads CASSQESVSGYNEQFF. The CDR3 region has the DNA TGCGCCAGCAGCCAAGAAAGCGTCAGCGGCTACAATGAGCAGTTCTTC.

The chain links TRBV19 to TRBJ2-2; D is perhaps TRBD1 (5 bases). The CDR3 covers 14 residues. Trimming took 6 bases from V and 2 from J, leaving 10 bases between them. Germline V CDR1 and CDR2: LNHDA, SQIVND (reference sequence). CDR3 coding DNA: TGTGCCAGTAGCAAGACAGCCAACACCGGGGAGCTGTTTTTT. This encodes CASSKTANTGELFF.

V and J are TRBV7-8 and TRBJ2-6; D not resolved. Germline values: CDR1 SGHVS, CDR2 FQNEAQ. CDR3 length: 13 amino acids. V lost 8 bases and J lost 0, with 5 bases in between. Here the CDR3 reads CASLFSGANVLTF. CDR3 nucleotide sequence: TGTGCCAGCTTATTCTCTGGGGCCAACGTCCTGACTTTC.

This clone was observed a handful of times. The chain employs TRBV9 and TRBJ2-3, with TRBD2 as a possible D gene (6 bases). The V gene lost 4 bases and the J gene lost 6 bases, with 15 bases spanning the gap. The CDR3 runs to 14 residues. Germline V gene lookup returns CDR1 SGDLS and CDR2 YYNGEE. Written as DNA, the CDR3 is TGTGCCAGCAGCCCCCGACTAGATAACGATACGCAGTATTTT. Encoded protein: CASSPRLDNDTQYF.

The V and J genes are TRBV20-1 and TRBJ2-7, with 10 bases fitting TRBD1. Germline V lookup: CDR1 DFQATT, CDR2 SNEGSKA (reference sequence). The CDR3 is made up of 15 amino acids. Germline trimming cut 3 bases from V and 5 bases from J; bases unmatched to any gene: 10. The CDR3 protein is CSASSRTGGYDEQYF. CDR3 DNA sequence: TGCAGTGCTAGTTCCCGGACAGGGGGATATGACGAGCAGTACTTC.

The V and J genes are TRBV24-1 and TRBJ1-6; 7 nucleotides line up with TRBD1. The CDR3 spans 17 residues. The V segment lost 6 bases and the J segment 0 bases; nucleotides outside the gene matches: 7. CDR1 and CDR2 from the germline V gene are KGHDR and SFDVKD. The CDR3 spells CATSRKQGSSYNSPLHF. In DNA, the CDR3 is TGTGCCACCAGTCGGAAACAGGGGAGCTCCTATAATTCACCCCTCCACTTT.

The chain links TRBV18 to TRBJ2-6; 8 bases fit TRBD1. Germline CDR1 and CDR2: KGHSH and LQKENI. The ends lost 5 bases at V and 1 base at J; junction bases unmatched: 7. The CDR3 loop spans 17 amino acids. CDR3 sequence reads: CASSGQGYASGANVLTF. Written as DNA, the CDR3 is TGTGCCAGCTCAGGACAGGGCTACGCGTCTGGGGCCAACGTCCTGACTTTC.

The rearrangement uses TRBV2 and TRBJ1-3; maybe TRBD1 (6 bases). The CDR3 runs 15 residues. The V gene lost 4 bases and the J gene lost 1 base, with 11 bases spanning the gap. Germline V gives CDR1 SNHLY, CDR2 FYNNEI. CDR3 nucleotide sequence: TGTGCCAGCAGTGGACAGGCGGTATCTGGAAACACCATATATTTT. It is translated as CASSGQAVSGNTIYF.